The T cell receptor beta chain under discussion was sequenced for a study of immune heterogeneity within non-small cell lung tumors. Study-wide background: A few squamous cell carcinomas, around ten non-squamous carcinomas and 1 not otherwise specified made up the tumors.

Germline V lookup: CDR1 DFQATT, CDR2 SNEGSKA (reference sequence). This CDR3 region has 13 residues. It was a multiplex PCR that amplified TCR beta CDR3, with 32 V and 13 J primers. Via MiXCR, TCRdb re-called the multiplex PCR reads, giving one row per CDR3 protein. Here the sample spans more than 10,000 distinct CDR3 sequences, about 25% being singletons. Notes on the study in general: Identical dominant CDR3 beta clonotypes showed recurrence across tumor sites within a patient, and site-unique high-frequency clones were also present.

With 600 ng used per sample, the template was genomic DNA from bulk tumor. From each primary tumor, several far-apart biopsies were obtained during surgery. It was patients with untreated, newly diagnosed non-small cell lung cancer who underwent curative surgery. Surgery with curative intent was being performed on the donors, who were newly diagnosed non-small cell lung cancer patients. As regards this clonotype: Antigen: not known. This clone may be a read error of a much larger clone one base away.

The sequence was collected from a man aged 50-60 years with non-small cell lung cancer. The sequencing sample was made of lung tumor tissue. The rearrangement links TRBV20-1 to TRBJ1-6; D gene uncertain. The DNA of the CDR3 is TGCAGTGCTAGGGGGATTTATAATTCACCCTTCCACTTT. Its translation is CSARGIYNSPFHF.